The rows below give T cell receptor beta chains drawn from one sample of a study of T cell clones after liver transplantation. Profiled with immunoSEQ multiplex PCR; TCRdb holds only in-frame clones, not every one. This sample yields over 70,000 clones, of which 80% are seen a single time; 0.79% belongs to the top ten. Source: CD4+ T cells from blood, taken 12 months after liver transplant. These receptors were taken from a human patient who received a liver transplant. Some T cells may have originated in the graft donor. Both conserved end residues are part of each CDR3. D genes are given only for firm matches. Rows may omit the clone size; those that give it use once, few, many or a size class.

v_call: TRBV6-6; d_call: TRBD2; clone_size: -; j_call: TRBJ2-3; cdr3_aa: CASSWTSGFTDTQYF; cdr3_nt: TGTGCCAGCAGTTGGACTAGCGGGTTCACAGATACGCAGTATTTT
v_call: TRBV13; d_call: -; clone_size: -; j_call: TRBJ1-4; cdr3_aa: CASSLKDRLNEKLFF; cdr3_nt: TGTGCCAGCAGCTTAAAAGACAGATTGAATGAAAAACTGTTTTTT
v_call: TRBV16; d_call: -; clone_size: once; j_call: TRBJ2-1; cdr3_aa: CASSQLPRDPYNEQFF; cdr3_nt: TGTGCCAGCAGCCAATTACCGAGGGACCCCTACAATGAGCAGTTCTTC
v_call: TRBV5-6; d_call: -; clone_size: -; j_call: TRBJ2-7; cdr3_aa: CASSLDATGAYEQYF; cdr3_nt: TGTGCCAGCAGCTTGGACGCGACAGGAGCCTACGAGCAGTACTTC
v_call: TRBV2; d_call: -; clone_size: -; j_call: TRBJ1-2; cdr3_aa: CASRGGYTF; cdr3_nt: TGTGCCAGCCGAGGAGGCTACACCTTC
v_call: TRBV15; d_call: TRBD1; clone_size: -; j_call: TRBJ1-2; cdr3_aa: CATSRGQGTLSSGGYTF; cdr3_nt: TGTGCCACCAGCAGAGGACAGGGGACCCTTTCGAGTGGTGGCTACACCTTC
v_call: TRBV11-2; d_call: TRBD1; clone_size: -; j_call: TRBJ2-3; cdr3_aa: CASSLRDRSTQYF; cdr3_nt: TGTGCCAGCAGCCTCCGGGACAGGAGTACGCAGTATTTT
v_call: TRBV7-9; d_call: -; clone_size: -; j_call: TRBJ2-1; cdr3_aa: CASSRTRNEQFF; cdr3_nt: TGTGCCAGCAGCCGAACCCGCAATGAGCAGTTCTTC
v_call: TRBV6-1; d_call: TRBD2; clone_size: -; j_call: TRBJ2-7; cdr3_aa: CASSRGLAGYEQYF; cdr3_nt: TGTGCCAGCAGCCGCGGTCTAGCGGGTTACGAGCAGTACTTC
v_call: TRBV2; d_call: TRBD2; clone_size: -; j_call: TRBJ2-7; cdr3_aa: CASRPISGRSDEQYF; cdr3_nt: TGTGCCAGCAGGCCGATTAGCGGGAGGTCCGACGAGCAGTACTTC
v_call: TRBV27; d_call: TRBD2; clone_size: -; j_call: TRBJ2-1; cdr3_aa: CASNPRLAGGNEQFF; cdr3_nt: TGTGCCAGCAACCCCAGACTAGCGGGAGGAAATGAGCAGTTCTTC
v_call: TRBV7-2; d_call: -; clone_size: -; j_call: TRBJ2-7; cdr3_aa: CASSLSRVYEQYF; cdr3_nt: TGTGCCAGCAGCTTATCCAGGGTCTACGAGCAGTACTTC
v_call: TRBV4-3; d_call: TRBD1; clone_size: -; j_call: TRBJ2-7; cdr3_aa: CASSQDWGQGVHEQYF; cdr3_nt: TGCGCCAGCAGCCAAGATTGGGGACAGGGGGTGCACGAGCAGTACTTC
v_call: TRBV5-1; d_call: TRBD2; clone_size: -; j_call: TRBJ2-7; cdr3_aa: CASSLDGRDSYEQYF; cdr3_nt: TGCGCCAGCAGCTTGGACGGGAGGGACTCCTACGAGCAGTACTTC
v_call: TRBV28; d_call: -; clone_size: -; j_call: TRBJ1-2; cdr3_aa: CASSTPPGGYTF; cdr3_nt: TGTGCCAGCAGTACCCCACCGGGTGGCTACACCTTC
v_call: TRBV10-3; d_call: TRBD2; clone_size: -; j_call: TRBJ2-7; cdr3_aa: CAISKLTSGIYEQYF; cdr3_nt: TGTGCCATCAGTAAATTGACTAGCGGGATATACGAGCAGTACTTC
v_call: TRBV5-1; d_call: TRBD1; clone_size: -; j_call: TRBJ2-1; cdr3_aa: CASWVGTGSFNEQFF; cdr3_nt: TGCGCCAGCTGGGTTGGGACAGGGAGCTTCAATGAGCAGTTCTTC
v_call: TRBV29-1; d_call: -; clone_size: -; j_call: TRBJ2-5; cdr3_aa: CSVDRGAETQYF; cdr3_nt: TGCAGCGTTGATAGGGGGGCCGAGACCCAGTACTTC
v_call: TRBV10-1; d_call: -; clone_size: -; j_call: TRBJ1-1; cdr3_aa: CASSESTGTTEAFF; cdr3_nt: TGCGCCAGCAGTGAGTCAACCGGGACCACTGAAGCTTTCTTT
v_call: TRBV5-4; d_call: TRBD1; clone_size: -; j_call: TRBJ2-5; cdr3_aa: CASSATGTGLQETQYF; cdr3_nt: TGTGCCAGCAGCGCAACAGGGACAGGGCTCCAAGAGACCCAGTACTTC
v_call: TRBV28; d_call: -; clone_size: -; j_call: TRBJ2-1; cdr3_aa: CASIAGGQRGEQFF; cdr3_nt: TGTGCCAGCATCGCCGGGGGCCAAAGGGGTGAGCAGTTCTTC
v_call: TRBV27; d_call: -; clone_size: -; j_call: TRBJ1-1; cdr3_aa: CASSLGPLNTEAFF; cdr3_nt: TGTGCCAGCAGTTTGGGACCGCTTAACACTGAAGCTTTCTTT
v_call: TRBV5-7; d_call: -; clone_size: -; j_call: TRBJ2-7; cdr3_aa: CASSLRESYEQYF; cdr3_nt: TGTGCCAGCAGCTTGAGGGAATCCTACGAGCAGTACTTC
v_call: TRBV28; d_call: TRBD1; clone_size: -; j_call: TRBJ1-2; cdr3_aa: CASSSNRGQGELGYTF; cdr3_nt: TGTGCCAGCAGTTCTAACCGGGGACAGGGGGAATTGGGCTACACCTTC
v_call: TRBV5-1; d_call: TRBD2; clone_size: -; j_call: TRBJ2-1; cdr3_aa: CASRLEGLASEEQFF; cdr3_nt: TGCGCCAGCAGATTGGAGGGACTAGCCTCTGAGGAGCAGTTCTTC
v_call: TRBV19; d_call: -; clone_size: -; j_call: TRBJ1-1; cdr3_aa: CASSPLGRLNTEAFF; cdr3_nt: TGTGCCAGTAGTCCACTGGGACGGTTGAACACTGAAGCTTTCTTT
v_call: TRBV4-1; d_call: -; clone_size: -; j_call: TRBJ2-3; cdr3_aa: CASSPTARGASTDTQYF; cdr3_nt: TGCGCCAGCAGCCCCACGGCCAGGGGGGCCAGCACAGATACGCAGTATTTT
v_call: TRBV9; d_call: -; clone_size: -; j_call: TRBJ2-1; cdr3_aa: CASSVMGASNEQFF; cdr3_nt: TGTGCCAGCAGCGTTATGGGGGCGAGCAATGAGCAGTTCTTC
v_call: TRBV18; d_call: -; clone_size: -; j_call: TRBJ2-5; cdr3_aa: CASSRGSGPAETQYF; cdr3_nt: TGTGCCAGCTCACGTGGGAGCGGTCCAGCGGAGACCCAGTACTTC
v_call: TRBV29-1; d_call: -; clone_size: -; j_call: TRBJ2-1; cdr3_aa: CSVSGTGALAGRPSSYNEQFF; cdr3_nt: TGCAGCGTCTCCGGGACAGGGGCACTAGCGGGACGCCCGAGCTCCTACAATGAGCAGTTCTTC
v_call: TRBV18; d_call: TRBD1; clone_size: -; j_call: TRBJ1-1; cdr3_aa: CASSPYSGTDEAFF; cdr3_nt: TGTGCCAGCTCACCATACTCCGGGACAGATGAAGCTTTCTTT
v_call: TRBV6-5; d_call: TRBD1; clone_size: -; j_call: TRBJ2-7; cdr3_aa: CASRGTARGEQYF; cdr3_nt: TGTGCCAGCAGGGGGACAGCCCGCGGCGAGCAGTACTTC
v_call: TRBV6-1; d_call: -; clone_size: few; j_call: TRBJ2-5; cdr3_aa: CASSEPLGGKYQETQYF; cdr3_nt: TGTGCCAGCAGTGAACCCTTAGGAGGGAAGTACCAAGAGACCCAGTACTTC
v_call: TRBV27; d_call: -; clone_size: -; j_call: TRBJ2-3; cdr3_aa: CASSSDRPSTDTQYF; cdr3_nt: TGTGCCAGCAGTTCCGACAGACCTAGCACAGATACGCAGTATTTT
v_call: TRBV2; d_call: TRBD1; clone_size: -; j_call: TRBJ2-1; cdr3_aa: CASRDRGRNEQFF; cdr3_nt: TGTGCCAGCCGGGACAGGGGGCGAAATGAGCAGTTCTTC
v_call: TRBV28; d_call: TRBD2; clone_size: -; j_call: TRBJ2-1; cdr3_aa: CASSSLAGSMGRNEQFF; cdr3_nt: TGTGCCAGCAGTTCCTTAGCGGGGTCAATGGGAAGGAATGAGCAGTTCTTC
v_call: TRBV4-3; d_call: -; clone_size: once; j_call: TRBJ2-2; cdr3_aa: CARHPGLGGAANTGELFF; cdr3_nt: TGCGCCAGGCATCCGGGACTGGGGGGAGCCGCGAACACCGGGGAGCTGTTTTTT
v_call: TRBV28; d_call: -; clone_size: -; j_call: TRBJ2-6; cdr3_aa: CASSRTVYSGANVLTF; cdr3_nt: TGTGCCAGCAGTCGGACAGTTTACTCTGGGGCCAACGTCCTGACTTTC
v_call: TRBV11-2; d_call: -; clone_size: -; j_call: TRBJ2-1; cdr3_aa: CASSLENLNEQFF; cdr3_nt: TGTGCCAGCAGCTTAGAAAATCTAAATGAGCAGTTCTTC
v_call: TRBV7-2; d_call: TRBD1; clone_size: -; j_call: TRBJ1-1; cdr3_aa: CASSRRQGVAEAFF; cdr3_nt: TGTGCCAGCAGCCGCCGACAGGGTGTCGCTGAAGCTTTCTTT
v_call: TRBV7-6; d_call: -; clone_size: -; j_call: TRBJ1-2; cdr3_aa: CASSPNTAGTHYGYTF; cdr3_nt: TGTGCCAGCAGCCCGAATACAGCGGGTACCCACTATGGCTACACCTTC
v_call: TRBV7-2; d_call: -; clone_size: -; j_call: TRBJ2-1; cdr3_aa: CASSLDGISYNEQFF; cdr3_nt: TGTGCCAGCAGCTTAGATGGGATCTCCTACAATGAGCAGTTCTTC